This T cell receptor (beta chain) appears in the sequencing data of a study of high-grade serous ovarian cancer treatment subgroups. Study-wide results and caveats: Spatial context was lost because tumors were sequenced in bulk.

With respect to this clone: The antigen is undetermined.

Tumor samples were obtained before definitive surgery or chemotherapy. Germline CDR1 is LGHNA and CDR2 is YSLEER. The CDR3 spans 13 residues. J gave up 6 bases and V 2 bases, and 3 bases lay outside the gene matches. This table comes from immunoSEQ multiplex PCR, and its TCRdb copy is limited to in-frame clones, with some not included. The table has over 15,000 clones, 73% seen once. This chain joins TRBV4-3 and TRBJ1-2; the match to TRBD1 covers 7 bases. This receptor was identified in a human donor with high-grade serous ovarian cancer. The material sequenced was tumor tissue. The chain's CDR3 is CASSQLGTDGYTF. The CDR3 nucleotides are TGCGCCAGCAGCCAACTGGGGACAGATGGCTACACCTTC.